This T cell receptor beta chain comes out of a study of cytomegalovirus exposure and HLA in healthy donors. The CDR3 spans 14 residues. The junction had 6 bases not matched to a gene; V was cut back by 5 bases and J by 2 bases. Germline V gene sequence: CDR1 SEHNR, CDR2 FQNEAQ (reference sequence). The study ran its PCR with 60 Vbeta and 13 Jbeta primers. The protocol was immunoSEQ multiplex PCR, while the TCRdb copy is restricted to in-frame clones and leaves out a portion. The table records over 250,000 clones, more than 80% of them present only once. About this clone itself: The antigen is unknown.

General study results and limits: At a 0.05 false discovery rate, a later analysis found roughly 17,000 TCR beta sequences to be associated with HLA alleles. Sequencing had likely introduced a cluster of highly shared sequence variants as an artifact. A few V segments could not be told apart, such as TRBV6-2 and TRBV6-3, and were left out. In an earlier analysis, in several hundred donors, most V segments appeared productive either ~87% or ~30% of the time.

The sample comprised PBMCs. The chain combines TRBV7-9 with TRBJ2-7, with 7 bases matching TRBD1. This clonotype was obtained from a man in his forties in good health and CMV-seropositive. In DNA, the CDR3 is TGTGCCAGCAGCCCCCCGCAGGGGGCCTACGAGCAGTACTTC. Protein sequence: CASSPPQGAYEQYF.